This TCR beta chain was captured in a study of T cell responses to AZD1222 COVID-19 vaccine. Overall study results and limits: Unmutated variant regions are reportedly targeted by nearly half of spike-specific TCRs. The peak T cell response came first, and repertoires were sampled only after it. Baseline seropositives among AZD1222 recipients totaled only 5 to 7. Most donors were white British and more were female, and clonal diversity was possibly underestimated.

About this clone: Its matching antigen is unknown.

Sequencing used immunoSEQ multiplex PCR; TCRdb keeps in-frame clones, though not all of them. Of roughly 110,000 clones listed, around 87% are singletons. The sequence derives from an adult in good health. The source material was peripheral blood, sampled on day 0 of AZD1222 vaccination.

As DNA, the CDR3 is TGTGCCAGCAGTTGGACAGGCCCGGTTTACAATGAGCAGTTCTTC. Its protein is CASSWTGPVYNEQFF. The chain is built from TRBV27 and TRBJ2-1, with TRBD1 matching over 7 bases. CDR1 and CDR2 from the germline V gene are MNHEY and SMNVEV (reference sequence). V gave up 4 bases and J gave up 4 bases; unmatched junction bases: 7. The CDR3 length is 15 residues.